Below, one T cell receptor (beta chain) is given with its context. Its antigen is not identified. The V and J ends lost 2 bases and 3 bases, in that order; junction bases with no gene match: 9. Germline assignment: CDR1 SGHNT and CDR2 YYREEE (reference sequence). The CDR3 extends over 16 amino acids. Produced via immunoSEQ multiplex PCR; TCRdb's table is partial and in-frame only. The sample includes about 350,000 clones, roughly 90% of them seen just once. The data derive from a study of cytomegalovirus exposure and HLA in healthy donors. The study's findings and limits: Listed as cytomegalovirus-associated were approximately 160 TCR beta chains. According to a subsequent analysis, TCR clusters identified in the first cohort showed a tendency to co-occur across the approximately 120 validation repertoires.

The chain has TRBV5-4 and TRBJ2-5; TRBD1 matches 8 bases. This clonotype originated in a woman younger than 45 in good health and CMV-seropositive. The sample taken for sequencing was PBMCs. The CDR3 region is CASSFGETGVEETQYF. CDR3 nucleotides: TGTGCCAGCAGCTTCGGTGAGACAGGGGTTGAAGAGACCCAGTACTTC.